This TCR beta chain was identified in a study of blood T cell repertoires in COVID-19 (dated by TCRdb to between 2020 and 2021). Some background on the complete study: Collaborator samples came from the United States, Italy and Spain and covered acute and convalescent phases of COVID-19. The prospective study material was composed of cDNA or gDNA derived from T cells, B-cell-depleted T cells, or PBMCs. Deeply sampled blood TCRbeta repertoires from subjects exposed to, actively infected with, or recovered from COVID-19 were included in the dataset. The repertoires were made available in a free public database intended to serve as a resource for research on the immune response to SARS-CoV-2. Samples were obtained from the ongoing ImmuneRACE study (first 160 participants) and from some 1,300 subjects provided by 6 global collaborators. A de-identified subject ID, COVID-19 status, age in years and sex were almost always included in the sample metadata. Where available, HLA class I and class II types were taken from metadata supplied by the sample provider and were not determined by assay-based typing. What the work shows at the level of the full study, not this receptor alone: The quantity of clinical and demographic metadata differed by source and by participant and was supplied without curation.

Details on this clone: Its antigen is currently not known. The sample holds no much larger clone one base away, and base qualities are not on file.

From a lookup of the germline V gene, CDR1 and CDR2 are ENHRY and SYGVKD. From the cysteine through the phenylalanine, the CDR3 covers 15 amino acids. Just the 45-base CDR3 DNA is kept, in frame starting at base 1. The V end loses 6 bases and the J end loses 4 bases, and a stretch of 18 bases separates them. The immunoSEQ Assay, a bias-controlled multiplex PCR, was used to amplify TCRbeta CDR3 regions from genomic DNA. The published analysis was carried out like this. The number of nucleated cells in each sample was estimated by amplification of reference gene primers within the assay. To quantify the absolute abundance of each unique TCRbeta CDR3 rearrangement, sequence reads were collapsed and filtered. Productive Simpson clonality was computed per sample as the square root of Simpson's diversity index over productive rearrangements. TCRdb carries this immuneACCESS record with in-frame sequences only. Its versions omit some clonotypes, under half of them owing to an unresolved V gene in the studies checked, with the rest unexplained. That table is the source of V, J and clone size, and D and trimming were worked out from the DNA. Present in this sample are about 130,000 clones, almost 70% of which were seen just once. The ten biggest clones cover approximately 2% of the sample.

Whole blood was collected in K2EDTA tubes by collaborating institutions according to the institutions' own protocols. For TCRbeta analysis, collaborator samples were shipped as frozen whole blood, as isolated PBMCs, or as DNA extracted from either sample type. Recombination joined TRBV10-3 with TRBJ1-2, with TRBD1 as a weak D call on 5 bases. This TCR derives from an older woman with acute or convalescent COVID-19. Sequencing input: peripheral blood. CDR3 loop: CAIRGGLSSIYGYTF. The DNA reads as follows: TGTGCCATCAGGGGGGGGTTATCCTCCATCTATGGCTACACCTTC.